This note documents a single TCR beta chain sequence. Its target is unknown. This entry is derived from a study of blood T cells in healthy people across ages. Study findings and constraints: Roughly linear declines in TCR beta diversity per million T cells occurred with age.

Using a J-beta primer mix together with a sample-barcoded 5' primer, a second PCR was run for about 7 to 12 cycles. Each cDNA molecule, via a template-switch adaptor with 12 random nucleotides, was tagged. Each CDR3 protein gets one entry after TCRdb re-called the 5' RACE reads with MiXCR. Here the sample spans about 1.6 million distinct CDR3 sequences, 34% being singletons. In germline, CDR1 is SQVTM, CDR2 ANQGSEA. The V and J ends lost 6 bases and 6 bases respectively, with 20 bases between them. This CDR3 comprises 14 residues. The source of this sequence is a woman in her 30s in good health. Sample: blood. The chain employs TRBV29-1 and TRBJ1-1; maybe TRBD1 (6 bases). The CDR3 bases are TGCAGCGTCGCCACCCCACAGGGAATTCCTGAAGCTTTCTTT. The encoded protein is CSVATPQGIPEAFF.